This TCR beta chain appears in the sequencing data of a study of blood T cell repertoires in COVID-19. Authors' methods: Reference gene primers were amplified, and this amplification served to estimate nucleated cell counts. Method: immunoSEQ multiplex PCR; TCRdb's copy keeps in-frame clones and lacks some. For V, J and clone size, that table is used; D and trimming come from the DNA. This sample carries roughly 200,000 clones, about 86% of them seen once, and the ten largest clones take roughly 8.8%. This CDR3 region has 13 residues. V was trimmed by 7 bases and J by 8 bases, leaving 17 bases between them. CDR1 is LNHDA and CDR2 is SQIVND in the germline V gene (reference sequence).

The source material was peripheral blood. The chain couples TRBV19 to TRBJ1-1; tentative D call: TRBD1 (5 bases). The clonotype comes from a man aged 40-49 years with active or convalescent COVID-19. CDR3 sequence: CASTMRGSHEAFF. As DNA, the CDR3 is TGTGCCAGTACTATGCGGGGGTCACACGAAGCTTTCTTT. The full variable domain, in which reference TRBV19 and TRBJ1-1 provide the parts outside the CDR3, is DGGITQSPKYLFRKEGQNVTLSCEQNLNHDAMYWYRQDPGQGLRLIYYSQIVNDFQKGDIAEGYSVSREKKESFPLTVTSAQKNPTAFYLCASTMRGSHEAFFGQGTRLTVV.